A selection of T cell receptor beta chains follows, all from one sample in a study of blood T cell repertoires in COVID-19. TCRdb's copy holds only in-frame clones and misses some; the assay was immunoSEQ multiplex PCR. There are 130,000 to 150,000 clones in the sample; around 80% occur only once, and 15% lies in the top ten. Material for sequencing was peripheral blood. Receptors originate from a human donor with acute or convalescent COVID-19. The donor label of this sample is uncertain. CDR3s include the opening cysteine and the closing phenylalanine or tryptophan. The D gene is left open where the match is weak. Clone sizes are given selectively: once, few, many, or a class where the clone is expanded.

DNA: TGTGCCTGGAGTGTACGACAGGGCAAATCACCCCTCCACTTT
CDR3: CAWSVRQGKSPLHF
J: TRBJ1-6
D: TRBD1
size: .
V: TRBV30
length: 14

DNA: TGTGCCAGCAGTACACAGCCCAATTCACCCCTCCACTTT
CDR3: CASSTQPNSPLHF
J: TRBJ1-6
D: .
size: .
V: TRBV6-4
length: 13

DNA: TGTGCCAGTAGTTCGGGCAGGGACACTGAAGCTTTCTTT
CDR3: CASSSGRDTEAFF
J: TRBJ1-1
D: .
size: .
V: TRBV19
length: 13

DNA: TGTGCCAGCAGTTACGCATCAGGGGATAGCTCCTACGAGCAGTACTTC
CDR3: CASSYASGDSSYEQYF
J: TRBJ2-7
D: .
size: .
V: TRBV6-5
length: 16

DNA: TGTGCCAGCAGCTTAAATCCTAATAGCAATCAGCCCCAGCATTTT
CDR3: CASSLNPNSNQPQHF
J: TRBJ1-5
D: .
size: .
V: TRBV11-2
length: 15

DNA: TGTGCCAGCTCAAAATCGACAGGGCCGAACACTGAAGCTTTCTTT
CDR3: CASSKSTGPNTEAFF
J: TRBJ1-1
D: TRBD1
size: .
V: TRBV18
length: 15

DNA: TGTGCCAGCAGAGACAGGGATGAAGCTTTCTTT
CDR3: CASRDRDEAFF
J: TRBJ1-1
D: TRBD1
size: .
V: TRBV6-5
length: 11

DNA: TGTGCCAGCAGCACGAGGACAGGAAGAGACTATGGCTACACCTTC
CDR3: CASSTRTGRDYGYTF
J: TRBJ1-2
D: .
size: .
V: TRBV21-1
length: 15

DNA: TGTGCCAGCAGCCCGCGAACCCAGACTAGCGGGGGAACAGATACGCAGTATTTT
CDR3: CASSPRTQTSGGTDTQYF
J: TRBJ2-3
D: TRBD2
size: .
V: TRBV9
length: 18

DNA: TGTGCCAGCAGCTTAGCGGGGGCCAACGAGCAGTACTTC
CDR3: CASSLAGANEQYF
J: TRBJ2-7
D: .
size: .
V: TRBV7-8
length: 13

DNA: TGTGCCTGGAGTGTACTAGACTACACCGGGGAGCTGTTTTTT
CDR3: CAWSVLDYTGELFF
J: TRBJ2-2
D: .
size: .
V: TRBV30
length: 14

DNA: TGTGCCAGCAGTTACTCGATTAGGTCGGGGGGGCGATATGGCTACACCTTC
CDR3: CASSYSIRSGGRYGYTF
J: TRBJ1-2
D: .
size: .
V: TRBV6-2/TRBV6-3
length: 17

DNA: TGTGCCAGCAGTTTGGGGGGGCTCACTGGAAACACCATATATTTT
CDR3: CASSLGGLTGNTIYF
J: TRBJ1-3
D: .
size: .
V: TRBV28
length: 15

DNA: TGTGCCAGCAGTGACTCGGCAGGGCAGGATACGCAGTATTTT
CDR3: CASSDSAGQDTQYF
J: TRBJ2-3
D: .
size: .
V: TRBV6-4
length: 14

DNA: TGCGCCAGCAGCTTGGCAGGGAACTATGGCTACACCTTC
CDR3: CASSLAGNYGYTF
J: TRBJ1-2
D: .
size: .
V: TRBV5-1
length: 13

DNA: TGTGCCACCAGCCCCGCGGGACTCGGGAACACCATATATTTT
CDR3: CATSPAGLGNTIYF
J: TRBJ1-3
D: .
size: .
V: TRBV15
length: 14

DNA: TGTGCCACAAACAGGGGAGACTATGGCTACACCTTC
CDR3: CATNRGDYGYTF
J: TRBJ1-2
D: TRBD1
size: .
V: TRBV19
length: 12

DNA: TGTGCCAGTCATTCTACTGGGGCCAACGTCCTGACTTTC
CDR3: CASHSTGANVLTF
J: TRBJ2-6
D: .
size: .
V: TRBV6-5
length: 13

DNA: TGTGCCAGTAGTATAGGTTACAGGGCCCCCGATGAGACCCAGTACTTC
CDR3: CASSIGYRAPDETQYF
J: TRBJ2-5
D: .
size: .
V: TRBV19
length: 16

DNA: TGTGCCAGCAGTTACTCGCTCAGGGGAACTTTCTTT
CDR3: CASSYSLRGTFF
J: TRBJ1-1
D: .
size: .
V: TRBV6-2/TRBV6-3
length: 12

DNA: TGTGCCAGCAGCGTAGCGACAGGGGGCGCGGAGACCCAGTACTTC
CDR3: CASSVATGGAETQYF
J: TRBJ2-5
D: TRBD1
size: .
V: TRBV9
length: 15

DNA: TGTGCCAGCAGCTCGGAGGGGGCAGAAACTGAAGCTTTCTTT
CDR3: CASSSEGAETEAFF
J: TRBJ1-1
D: TRBD1
size: few
V: TRBV3-1/TRBV3-2
length: 14

DNA: TGCGCCAGCACGCCCGGATCGACAGGAGATAACACTGAAGCTTTCTTT
CDR3: CASTPGSTGDNTEAFF
J: TRBJ1-1
D: .
size: .
V: TRBV5-1
length: 16

DNA: TGTGCCAGCAGTGTAGAGGGATATGATGGCTACACCTTC
CDR3: CASSVEGYDGYTF
J: TRBJ1-2
D: .
size: .
V: TRBV2
length: 13

DNA: TGTGCCAGCAGCTTGCGGTTCTCTGGGGCCAACGTCCTGACTTTC
CDR3: CASSLRFSGANVLTF
J: TRBJ2-6
D: .
size: .
V: TRBV5-8
length: 15

DNA: TGTGCCAGCAGCCAAGAAGCGGGGGCCCGCGAGCAGTACTTC
CDR3: CASSQEAGAREQYF
J: TRBJ2-7
D: TRBD2
size: .
V: TRBV4-2
length: 14

DNA: TGTGCCAGCAGCGTAGATAGAACAGTATCCCGGTATGGCTACACCTTC
CDR3: CASSVDRTVSRYGYTF
J: TRBJ1-2
D: .
size: .
V: TRBV9
length: 16

DNA: TGCGCCATTAGACAGGGGTCCTATACCGCGAACACTGAAGCTTTCTTT
CDR3: CAIRQGSYTANTEAFF
J: TRBJ1-1
D: TRBD1
size: .
V: TRBV23-1
length: 16

DNA: TGTGCCAGCAGCGAGCTGCCGGACGGGTCGGGAACTGAAGCTTTCTTT
CDR3: CASSELPDGSGTEAFF
J: TRBJ1-1
D: .
size: once
V: TRBV9
length: 16

DNA: TGTGCCAGTAGTATTCCAGGGAGGAGCACTGAAGCTTTCTTT
CDR3: CASSIPGRSTEAFF
J: TRBJ1-1
D: .
size: .
V: TRBV19
length: 14

DNA: TGTGCCAGCAGCGCTCACCTTTCGCCCGCCTCTAGGGCCAACGTCCTGACTTTC
CDR3: CASSAHLSPASRANVLTF
J: TRBJ2-6
D: .
size: .
V: TRBV7-3
length: 18

DNA: TGTGCCAGCAGCGATACAGGGGGAACCTACGAGCAGTACTTC
CDR3: CASSDTGGTYEQYF
J: TRBJ2-7
D: TRBD1
size: .
V: TRBV3-1/TRBV3-2
length: 14

DNA: TGTGCCAGCAGCCACGGGGGCTCCTACAATGAGCAGTTCTTC
CDR3: CASSHGGSYNEQFF
J: TRBJ2-1
D: .
size: once
V: TRBV3-1/TRBV3-2
length: 14

DNA: TGTGCCTGGAGTGCGCTCCCCGGGGGGGGCTGGGTAGATACGCAGTATTTT
CDR3: CAWSALPGGGWVDTQYF
J: TRBJ2-3
D: TRBD2
size: few
V: TRBV30
length: 17

DNA: TGTGCCAGCAGTCAAACCGGGAGATACGAGCAGTACTTC
CDR3: CASSQTGRYEQYF
J: TRBJ2-7
D: .
size: .
V: TRBV6-2/TRBV6-3
length: 13

DNA: TGTGCCAGCAGCCAAGAGGGGGGAAGGGGCTACACCTTC
CDR3: CASSQEGGRGYTF
J: TRBJ1-2
D: .
size: once
V: TRBV4-2
length: 13

DNA: TGTGCCAGCAGCCAGAGACAGGGATCTAATGAAAAACTGTTTTTT
CDR3: CASSQRQGSNEKLFF
J: TRBJ1-4
D: TRBD1
size: few
V: TRBV7-2
length: 15

DNA: TGTGCCAGTAGCCTAATGGAGGGACAGACCACCGGGGAGCTGTTTTTT
CDR3: CASSLMEGQTTGELFF
J: TRBJ2-2
D: .
size: .
V: TRBV19
length: 16

DNA: TGTGCCATCAGTGTGCAGGGCAACTATGGCTACACCTTC
CDR3: CAISVQGNYGYTF
J: TRBJ1-2
D: .
size: .
V: TRBV10-3
length: 13

DNA: TGTGCCAGCAGCGAGTCCGGGACAGCAAATGAAAAACTGTTTTTT
CDR3: CASSESGTANEKLFF
J: TRBJ1-4
D: TRBD1
size: .
V: TRBV2
length: 15

DNA: TGTGCCAGCAGTTATTTCAATGAGCAGTTCTTC
CDR3: CASSYFNEQFF
J: TRBJ2-1
D: .
size: .
V: TRBV2
length: 11

DNA: TGTGCCAGCAGCTCCCTCGGGAACCATAATTCACCCCTCCACTTT
CDR3: CASSSLGNHNSPLHF
J: TRBJ1-6
D: .
size: .
V: TRBV3-1/TRBV3-2
length: 15

DNA: TGTGCCAGCAGCCAAATGTGGACTAGCGGGGGCGCAGATACGCAGTATTTT
CDR3: CASSQMWTSGGADTQYF
J: TRBJ2-3
D: TRBD2
size: .
V: TRBV3-1/TRBV3-2
length: 17

DNA: TGCGCCAGCAGCCAACTTATAGGGGTCTCAAATGAAAAACTGTTTTTT
CDR3: CASSQLIGVSNEKLFF
J: TRBJ1-4
D: .
size: .
V: TRBV4-3
length: 16

DNA: TGTGCCAGCAGCGGGGGGGCGAGCACAGATACGCAGTATTTT
CDR3: CASSGGASTDTQYF
J: TRBJ2-3
D: .
size: once
V: TRBV7-2
length: 14

DNA: TGTGCCAGCAGCTTGGAGGCGGGGCGATCACCCCTCCACTTT
CDR3: CASSLEAGRSPLHF
J: TRBJ1-6
D: .
size: .
V: TRBV5-6
length: 14

DNA: TGTGCCAGCAGCCGCCGGGGACTTGGAAACACCATATATTTT
CDR3: CASSRRGLGNTIYF
J: TRBJ1-3
D: .
size: .
V: TRBV16
length: 14

DNA: TGTGCCAGCAGCCCTCGGACAGGGGGCGACACTGAAGCTTTCTTT
CDR3: CASSPRTGGDTEAFF
J: TRBJ1-1
D: TRBD1
size: .
V: TRBV7-8
length: 15

DNA: TGTGCCAGCAGGCGGACCGGGACAGCTAACTATGGCTACACCTTC
CDR3: CASRRTGTANYGYTF
J: TRBJ1-2
D: TRBD1
size: once
V: TRBV6-6
length: 15

DNA: TGCGCCAGCAGCTCGGTCCCCCGGGACCGGGAGCACACTGAAGCTTTCTTT
CDR3: CASSSVPRDREHTEAFF
J: TRBJ1-1
D: .
size: .
V: TRBV5-1
length: 17